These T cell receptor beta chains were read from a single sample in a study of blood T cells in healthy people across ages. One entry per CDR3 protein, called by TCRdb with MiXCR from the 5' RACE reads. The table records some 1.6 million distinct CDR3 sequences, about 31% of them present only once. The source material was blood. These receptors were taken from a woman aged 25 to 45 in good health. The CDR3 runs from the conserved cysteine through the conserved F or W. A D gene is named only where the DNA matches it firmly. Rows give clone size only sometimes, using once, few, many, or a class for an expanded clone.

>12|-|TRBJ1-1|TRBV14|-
TGTGCCAGCAGCCCCATTGAGACTGAAGCTTTCTTT
CASSPIETEAFF
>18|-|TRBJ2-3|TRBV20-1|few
TGCAGTGCTAGAGATACCACCTTTTCTGGGGGAAGCACAGATACGCAGTATTTT
CSARDTTFSGGSTDTQYF
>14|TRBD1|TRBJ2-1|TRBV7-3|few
TGTGCCAGCAGCTTAAAACAGGGGGCGAATGAGCAGTTCTTC
CASSLKQGANEQFF
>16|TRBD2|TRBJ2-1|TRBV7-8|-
TGTGCCAGCAGCTTAGGGAACGGACTAGTCTATAGTGAGCAGTTCTTC
CASSLGNGLVYSEQFF
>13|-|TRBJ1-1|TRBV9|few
TGTGCCAGCTCGCGGGAAGGGCGTACTGAAGCTTTCTTT
CASSREGRTEAFF
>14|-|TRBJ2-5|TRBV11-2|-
TGTGCCAGCAGCCAAGACAATCGGATCATGTCCCAGTACTTC
CASSQDNRIMSQYF
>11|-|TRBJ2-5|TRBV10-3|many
TGTGCCATCGGCCGGAAAGAGACCCAGTACTTC
CAIGRKETQYF
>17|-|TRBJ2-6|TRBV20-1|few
TGCAGTGCTAGTCGTCGGGGCAAACGCTCTGGGGCCAACGTCCTGACTTTC
CSASRRGKRSGANVLTF
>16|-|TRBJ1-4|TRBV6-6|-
TGTGCCAGCAGTAGACAGAAACCGGACGGCGAGGGAAAACTGTTTTTT
CASSRQKPDGEGKLFF
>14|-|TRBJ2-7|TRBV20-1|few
TGCAGTGCTGGGCGAGAGGGGGGGGGCTACGAGCAGTACTTC
CSAGREGGGYEQYF
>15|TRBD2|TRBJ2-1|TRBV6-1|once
TGTGCCAGCAGTGAAAGCTTAGCGGGAGTAAATGAGCAGTTCTTC
CASSESLAGVNEQFF
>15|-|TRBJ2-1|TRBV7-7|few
TGTGCCAGCAGTTATGCGTCGGGATCCTACAATGAGCAGTTCTTC
CASSYASGSYNEQFF
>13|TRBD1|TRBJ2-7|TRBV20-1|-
TGCAGTGCCACTATTTGGGGACAGGGGGAGCAGTACTTC
CSATIWGQGEQYF
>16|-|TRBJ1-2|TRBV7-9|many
TGTGCCAGCAGCTTAGGCGGTGGGCAGCTATCTATGGACTACACCTTC
CASSLGGGQLSMDYTF
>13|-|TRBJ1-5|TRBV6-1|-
TGTGCCAGCACCGCAGGAGGCAATCAGCCCCAGCATTTT
CASTAGGNQPQHF
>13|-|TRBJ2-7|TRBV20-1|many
TGCAGTGCCAACCCGGTGGGGGAGTTCGAGCAGTACTTC
CSANPVGEFEQYF
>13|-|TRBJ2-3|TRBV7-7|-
TGTGCCAGCAGCCCCAAGCTTGCAGATACGCAGTATTTT
CASSPKLADTQYF
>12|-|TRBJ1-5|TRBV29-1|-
TGCAGCGTTGAGGGCGTCGGTCAGCCCCAGCATTTT
CSVEGVGQPQHF
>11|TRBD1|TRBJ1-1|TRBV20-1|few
TGCAGTGCCAGGACAGGGGGTTTCGCTTTCTTT
CSARTGGFAFF
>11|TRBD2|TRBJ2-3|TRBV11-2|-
TGTGCCAGCGGGATGGCGGGGGGGCAGTATTTT
CASGMAGGQYF
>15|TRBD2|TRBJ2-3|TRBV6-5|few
TGTGCCAGCAGCCCCGGGGGGGAGGTTGCAGATACGCAGTATTTT
CASSPGGEVADTQYF
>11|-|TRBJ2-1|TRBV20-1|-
TGCAGGGCCACAGGGTTGGGTGAGCAGTTCTTC
CRATGLGEQFF
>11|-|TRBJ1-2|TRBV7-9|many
TGTGCCAGCAGCCCTCTTGATGGCTACACCTTC
CASSPLDGYTF
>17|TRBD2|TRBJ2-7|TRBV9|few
TGTGCCAGCAGCGTCTCCCCACAGACTAGCGCAGCCTACGAGCAGTACTTC
CASSVSPQTSAAYEQYF
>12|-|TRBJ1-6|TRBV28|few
TGTGCCAGCAGTTTACGCGGTCGGCCCCTCCACTTT
CASSLRGRPLHF
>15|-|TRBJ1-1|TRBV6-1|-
TGTGCCAGCAGTGTGGAAAGGTTGGGCGAAACTGAAGCTTTCTTT
CASSVERLGETEAFF
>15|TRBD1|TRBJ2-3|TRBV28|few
TGTGCCAGCAGTTTATTTTGGGGACAGCCATCGACGCAGTATTTT
CASSLFWGQPSTQYF
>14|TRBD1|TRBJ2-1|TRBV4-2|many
TGTGCCAGCAGCCGGACAGGGGGCTACAATGAGCAGTTCTTC
CASSRTGGYNEQFF
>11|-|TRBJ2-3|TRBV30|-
TGTGCCGGAGCCTCCCCAGATACGCAGTATTTT
CAGASPDTQYF
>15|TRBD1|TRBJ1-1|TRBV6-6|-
TGTGCCAGCCGCTCGCGGGACAGGGGAGACACTGAAGCTTTCTTT
CASRSRDRGDTEAFF